The clone carrying this T cell receptor (beta chain) was detected only once. What it binds is not known. The data were obtained in a study of cytomegalovirus exposure and HLA in healthy donors. General study results and limits: The authors confirmed in vitro that a few CMV-associated chains were specific for CMV antigens. Cytomegalovirus association was assigned to about 180 TCR beta chains.

The V gene end was trimmed by 6 bases and the J gene end by 2 bases; junction bases not matched to a gene: 7. The CDR3 extends over 15 amino acids. Germline CDR1 and CDR2: SGHTA and FQGNSA. The PCR had 60 Vbeta and 13 Jbeta primers. TCRdb keeps only in-frame clones here, not all; method: immunoSEQ multiplex PCR. The repertoire includes around 140,000 clones, more than 70% of them detected once, and roughly 0.99% sits in the top ten. This sequence joins TRBV7-2 and TRBJ2-5; TRBD2 agrees at 9 bases. The receptor was derived from a male donor in good health and CMV-seronegative. Sample: PBMCs. The CDR3 loop reads CASRGAGGPQETQYF. The CDR3 coding sequence is TGTGCCAGCAGAGGGGCGGGGGGGCCACAAGAGACCCAGTACTTC.